One sample yielded the 10 T cell receptor beta chains listed below, sequenced in a study of blood T cells in healthy people across ages. Sample-barcoded 5' priming and a J-beta primer mix drove a second PCR of roughly 6 to 12 cycles. Each CDR3 protein gets one entry after TCRdb re-called the 5' RACE reads with MiXCR. This sample has approximately 880,000 distinct CDR3 sequences, with around 49% found just once. The specimen was blood. The source is a man younger than 45 in good health.

The rearrangement uses TRBV5-1 and TRBJ2-5; possible D gene TRBD2, 5 bases. CDR3 length equals 15 residues. V was clipped by 4 bases and J by 2 bases, with 15 bases between them. CDR1 and CDR2 (germline): SGHRS, YFSETQ. CDR3 region: CASSPRRPRQETQYF. Here the CDR3 DNA reads TGCGCCAGCAGCCCAAGGAGGCCCCGACAAGAGACCCAGTACTTC.

The rearrangement joins TRBV12-3 or TRBV12-4 to TRBJ1-3; D gene ambiguous. The V end was cut by 4 bases, the J end by 6 bases, with 7 bases between. CDR3 length: 12 residues. The CDR3 sequence is CASSSSLNTIYF. The CDR3 nucleotides read TGTGCCAGCAGTTCCTCTCTAAACACCATATATTTT.

This clonotype has just a few counts. The chain uses TRBV3-1 and TRBJ2-4; 8 bases are shared with TRBD1. Germline CDR1 is LGHDT and CDR2 is YNNKEL (reference sequence). Unmatched junction bases numbered 10, after V lost 4 bases and J lost 8 bases. This CDR3 comprises 15 residues. CDR3 DNA: TGTGCCAGCAGCCCTAGACGGACAGGGTTTGACATTCAGTACTTC. Amino acid sequence: CASSPRRTGFDIQYF.

The rearrangement uses TRBV6-5 and TRBJ1-2; 8 nucleotides line up with TRBD1. In germline, CDR1 is MNHEY, CDR2 SVGAGI. With V trimmed by 7 bases and J by 2 bases, 12 bases remained unmatched. There are 16 residues in the CDR3. The CDR3 region has the DNA TGTGCCAGCACCAGCCAGGGGGCGCGAGCCAACTATGGCTACACCTTC. Translated: CASTSQGARANYGYTF.

V is TRBV5-1 and J is TRBJ2-6; D remains ambiguous. The CDR3 has 14 amino acids. V dropped 2 bases and J dropped 2 bases, with 5 bases sitting between them. CDR1 and CDR2 (germline): SGHRS, YFSETQ. CDR3 loop: CASSFGTGANVLTF. CDR3 in DNA: TGCGCCAGCAGCTTCGGAACTGGGGCCAACGTCCTGACTTTC.

J is TRBJ2-7 and V is TRBV13; 8 bases are shared with TRBD2. V lost 5 bases, J lost 6 bases, and 6 bases stayed unmatched. The length of the CDR3 is 13 residues. Germline loops: CDR1 PRHDT, CDR2 FYEKMQ (reference sequence). The CDR3 nucleotides read TGTGCCAGCAGCCCGGGGGGGGGCGGCGAGCAGTACTTC. Translating gives CASSPGGGGEQYF.

This clonotype occurred a few times. The V call is TRBV29-1, the J call TRBJ2-7; 7 bases align to TRBD2. J was trimmed by 0 bases and V by 7 bases; bases with no gene match: 6. The CDR3 totals 13 residues. From germline, CDR1 is SQVTM and CDR2 ANQGSEA. The chain's CDR3 is CSGGGMSSYEQYF. The DNA for the CDR3 is TGCAGCGGGGGGGGGATGAGCTCCTACGAGCAGTACTTC.

This clonotype came up many times. The V and J genes are TRBV15 and TRBJ2-1; 9 bases map to TRBD1. This CDR3 comprises 15 residues. Trimming removed 0 bases from V and 6 bases from J; junction bases left unmatched: 3. Germline CDR1 and CDR2: LNHNV and YYDKDF (reference sequence). The chain's CDR3 is CATSRDPTGGNEQFF. The CDR3 DNA reads as TGTGCCACCAGCAGAGATCCGACAGGGGGCAATGAGCAGTTCTTC.

Ten or more counts support this clonotype. This chain's CDR3 is CASRFTDTQYF. In DNA, the CDR3 is TGTGCCTCTCGCTTCACAGATACGCAGTATTTT. This chain links TRBV12-3 or TRBV12-4 with TRBJ2-3; no reliable D call. Trimming took 11 bases from V and 2 from J, leaving 8 bases between them. The CDR3 consists of 11 residues.

The rearrangement uses TRBV5-1 and TRBJ2-7; possible D gene TRBD1, 5 bases. The CDR3 consists of 15 residues. Germline V gives CDR1 SGHRS, CDR2 YFSETQ. The ends were cut back, 2 bases at V and 0 bases at J, with 12 bases in the middle. The DNA for the CDR3 is TGCGCCAGCAGCTTCCAGGGCTGGAGCTCCTACGAGCAGTACTTC. Translation gives CASSFQGWSSYEQYF.